Following are 18 T cell receptor beta chains from one sample sequenced in a study of blood T cells in healthy people across ages. Through a sample-barcoded 5' primer and a J-beta primer mix, a second PCR was run for roughly 7 to 11 cycles. MiXCR, run by TCRdb on the 5' RACE reads, gives a single entry per CDR3 protein. The sample lists around 1.7 million distinct CDR3 sequences; roughly 28% were seen once. Sequencing was done on a sample of blood. These receptors were obtained from a woman aged 25 to 39 in good health.

This clonotype was found many times. The chain has TRBV20-1 and TRBJ1-2; 12 bases are a match to TRBD1. The CDR3 runs to 13 residues. Germline V CDR1 and CDR2: DFQATT, SNEGSKA (reference sequence). The CDR3 DNA follows: TGCAGCGCCGGGACAGGGGGCAACTATGGCTACACCTTC. As protein: CSAGTGGNYGYTF.

This chain joins TRBV7-2 and TRBJ2-1; D ambiguous. The assigned J gene may be wrong: the sequence end matches TRBJ2-7 better. The CDR3 length is 10 residues. The germline gives CDR1 SGHTA, CDR2 FQGNSA. CDR3 residues: CARMENEQYF. In DNA form, the CDR3 reads TGTGCCAGAATGGAGAATGAGCAGTACTTC.

This clonotype has just a few counts. V is TRBV7-9 and J is TRBJ2-1, with a possible D match to TRBD2 (10 bases). CDR1 and CDR2 (germline): SEHNR, FQNEAQ (reference sequence). V gave up 5 bases and J gave up 0 bases, with 20 bases separating them. The CDR3 has 18 amino acids. The CDR3 region is CASSPDRGLASSYNEQFF. As DNA, the CDR3 is TGTGCCAGCAGCCCGGACAGGGGACTAGCGTCCTCCTACAATGAGCAGTTCTTC.

As for this clonotype: A junction boundary mismatches the germline segment, possibly from a read error. In DNA, the CDR3 is TGCACCAGCAGCTTGAGCGGGGGGAGTACCGGGGAGCTGTTCTTC. Its protein is CTSSLSGGSTGELFF. The genes are TRBV5-1 and TRBJ2-1; TRBD2 matches 9 bases. The CDR3 is 15 residues long. Germline V gene data show CDR1 as SGHRS and CDR2 as YFSETQ. Combining the CDR3 with reference TRBV5-1 and TRBJ2-1 gives the whole variable domain KAGVTQTPRYLIKTRGQQVTLSCSPISGHRSVSWYQQTPGQGLQFLFEYFSETQRNKGNFPGRFSGRQFSNSRSEMNVSTLELGDSALYLCTSSLSGGSTGELFFGPGTRLTVL.

In this sample, this clonotype turned up many times. The gene calls are TRBV10-3 and TRBJ2-1; 7 bases align to TRBD2. Germline-derived CDR1 and CDR2 are ENHRY and SYGVKD. This CDR3 spans 14 amino acids. V trimming: 7 bases; J trimming: 2 bases; junction bases outside the gene matches: 5. CDR3 residues: CAIISGGAYNEQFF. For the CDR3, the DNA is TGTGCCATCATAAGTGGGGGGGCCTACAATGAGCAGTTCTTC.

This clonotype was counted ten times or more. The V gene is TRBV10-3, the J gene TRBJ1-2; the match to TRBD1 covers 8 bases. The V gene's germline CDR1 is ENHRY and CDR2 SYGVKD. V lost 5 bases and J lost 3; bases outside the gene matches: 8. This CDR3 is 15 amino acids long. The CDR3 is CAISLRQGQDYGYTF. CDR3 nucleotide sequence: TGTGCCATCAGTCTAAGACAGGGGCAGGACTATGGCTACACCTTC.

The rearrangement joins TRBV7-2 to TRBJ1-1, with D possibly matching TRBD1 (5 bases). The V end lost 1 base, the J end lost 2 bases, and 11 bases lay between the germline ends. In germline, CDR1 is SGHTA, CDR2 FQGNSA. The CDR3 has 15 residues. The CDR3 spells CASSLVGGYNTEAFF. As DNA, the CDR3 is TGTGCCAGCAGCTTAGTCGGGGGTTACAACACTGAAGCTTTCTTT.

The chain combines TRBV13 with TRBJ1-3; D remains ambiguous. The V end was cut by 5 bases, the J end by 3 bases, with 8 bases between. The germline gives CDR1 PRHDT, CDR2 FYEKMQ (reference sequence). The length of the CDR3 is 13 residues. CDR3 region: CASSIDYGNTIYF. In DNA, the CDR3 is TGTGCCAGCAGCATAGACTATGGAAACACCATATATTTT. The whole variable domain, filled in from reference TRBV13 and TRBJ1-3, reads AAGVIQSPRHLIKEKRETATLKCYPIPRHDTVYWYQQGPGQDPQFLISFYEKMQSDKGSIPDRFSAQQFSDYHSELNMSSLELGDSALYFCASSIDYGNTIYFGEGSWLTVV.

For this clonotype: This sequence may be a read error, since a much larger clone differs from it by one base. The chain recombines TRBV18 with TRBJ2-7; D is ambiguous. There are 14 residues in the CDR3. Germline V gene lookup returns CDR1 KGHSH and CDR2 LQKENI. The CDR3 sequence: CANSPEIDSYEQYF. The CDR3 region has the DNA TGTGCCAACTCACCGGAGATTGATTCCTACGAGCAGTACTTC. Complete variable domain (other parts from reference TRBV18 and TRBJ2-7): NAGVMQNPRHLVRRRGQEARLRCSPMKGHSHVYWYRQLPEEGLKFMVYLQKENIIDESGMPKERFSAEFPKEGPSILRIQQVVRGDSAAYFCANSPEIDSYEQYFGPGTRLTVT.

The V and J genes are TRBV4-1 and TRBJ1-1; D not certain. Germline values: CDR1 MGHRA, CDR2 YSYEKL. This CDR3 comprises 16 residues. The V and J ends lost 1 base and 0 bases respectively, with 12 bases between them. The CDR3 nucleotides read TGCGCCAGCAGCCAAGGGAGACGGTGGTTGAACACTGAAGCTTTCTTT. It translates to CASSQGRRWLNTEAFF.

This clonotype was counted a few times. This chain links TRBV7-2 with TRBJ2-3; 8 bases fit TRBD2. Germline V CDR1 and CDR2: SGHTA, FQGNSA. CDR3 length equals 15 residues. The ends lost 4 bases at V and 0 bases at J; junction bases unmatched: 3. The CDR3 protein is CASSSLAASTDTQYF. The CDR3 DNA reads TGTGCCAGCAGCTCACTAGCGGCTAGCACAGATACGCAGTATTTT.

This clonotype was seen a few times. The chain links TRBV4-1 to TRBJ1-1; TRBD1 is a possible D gene (5 bases). The CDR3 loop spans 15 amino acids. Germline lookup yields CDR1 MGHRA and CDR2 YSYEKL. Trimming left V 7 bases short and J 1 base short, with 16 bases between. The chain's CDR3 is CASTAGGWKNTEAFF. CDR3 DNA: TGCGCCAGCACCGCGGGGGGATGGAAGAACACTGAAGCTTTCTTT.

In its sample, this clonotype was seen many times. The chain has TRBV12-3 or TRBV12-4 and TRBJ2-3; D is possibly TRBD1 or TRBD2 (5 bases each). V was pared by 5 bases and J by 3 bases, with 12 bases between. CDR3 length: 14 residues. The CDR3 DNA reads as TGTGCCAGCAGTGGGCCCGGGACGACAGATACGCAGTATTTT. This sequence encodes CASSGPGTTDTQYF.

This clonotype was counted only a few times. In DNA form, the CDR3 reads TGTGCCAGCTCACAGGACAGCGAAGATACGCAGTATTTT. Amino acids: CASSQDSEDTQYF. This rearrangement joins TRBV18 to TRBJ2-3, with a possible D match to TRBD1 (6 bases). V was trimmed by 4 bases and J by 5 bases, leaving 10 bases between them. The CDR3 runs 13 residues. From germline, CDR1 is KGHSH and CDR2 LQKENI.

This clonotype was counted ten times or more. CDR3 residues: CSASRRGGDGYTF. The DNA for the CDR3 is TGCAGTGCTAGCCGCAGGGGAGGGGATGGCTACACCTTC. V is TRBV20-1 and J is TRBJ1-2, with a tentative D call TRBD1 (6 bases). Germline loops: CDR1 DFQATT, CDR2 SNEGSKA (reference sequence). This CDR3 is 13 amino acids long. The V and J ends lost 3 bases and 6 bases respectively, with 14 bases between them.

This clonotype has ten or more counts. The chain employs TRBV9 and TRBJ2-5; maybe TRBD2 (5 bases). The V end was cut by 0 bases, the J end by 2 bases, with 11 bases between. The CDR3 extends over 15 amino acids. CDR1 and CDR2 (germline): SGDLS, YYNGEE. The CDR3 DNA follows: TGTGCCAGCAGCGTAGGGGGATCGGGACAAGAGACCCAGTACTTC. It translates to CASSVGGSGQETQYF.

Ten or more counts support this clonotype. This sequence joins TRBV6-5 and TRBJ2-7, with 9 bases identical to TRBD1. CDR3 length: 14 residues. From germline, CDR1 is MNHEY and CDR2 SVGAGI. J lost 4 bases, V lost 7 bases, and 8 bases had no gene match. CDR3 protein: CASKLGQGGYEQYF. CDR3 DNA sequence: TGTGCCAGCAAATTGGGACAGGGAGGATACGAGCAGTACTTC.

The chain couples TRBV7-9 to TRBJ2-1; 8 bases are shared with TRBD2. The length of the CDR3 is 17 residues. CDR1 SEHNR and CDR2 FQNEAQ come from the germline V gene (reference sequence). J was trimmed by 6 bases and V by 3 bases; bases with no gene match: 13. The CDR3 sequence is CASSFTFRSGGTNEQFF. The CDR3 DNA reads as TGTGCCAGCAGCTTCACGTTCAGAAGCGGGGGCACCAATGAGCAGTTCTTC.